This passage covers 15 T cell receptor beta chains from one sample sequenced in a study of OX40 agonist ivuxolimab in advanced cancers. Method: immunoSEQ multiplex PCR; TCRdb's copy keeps in-frame clones and lacks some. The sample has 50,000 to 65,000 clones, 88% seen once. The material was CD4+ or CD8+ T cells sorted from blood, obtained in a trial of the OX40 agonist ivuxolimab. These receptors were collected from an adult with an advanced solid tumor such as melanoma, head and neck, liver or kidney cancer.

A remark on this clone: A much larger clonotype is one base distant, so this may be a read error. This chain links TRBV9 with TRBJ2-7; D not resolved. Trimming took 4 bases from V and 5 from J, leaving 16 bases between them. Per germline, CDR1 SGDLS and CDR2 YYNGEE. This CDR3 has 14 residues. The CDR3 DNA follows: TGTGCCAGCAGCATAAGATTCGAGTCCAACGAGCAGTACTTC. It specifies CASSIRFESNEQYF. Using reference TRBV9 and TRBJ2-7 for the parts outside the CDR3, the full variable domain is DSGVTQTPKHLITATGQRVTLRCSPRSGDLSVYWYQQSLDQGLQFLIQYYNGEERAKGNILERFSAQQFPDLHSELNLSSLELGDSALYFCASSIRFESNEQYFGPGTRLTVT.

The CDR3 sequence: CASSDKYMDSGKQYF. The CDR3 DNA reads as TGTGCCAGCAGCGACAAATACATGGACAGCGGGAAGCAGTACTTC. The V call is TRBV7-9, the J call TRBJ2-7; D may be TRBD2 (7 bases). The V and J ends lost 5 bases and 8 bases respectively, with 22 bases between them. There are 15 residues in the CDR3. CDR1 and CDR2 (germline): SEHNR, FQNEAQ (reference sequence).

Here the CDR3 reads CAWSVRRSSYNEQFF. The CDR3 DNA follows: TGTGCCTGGAGTGTAAGGCGGAGCTCCTACAATGAGCAGTTCTTC. The chain employs TRBV30 and TRBJ2-1; D gene unclear. CDR1 and CDR2 from the germline V gene are GTSNPN and SVGIG (reference sequence). The length of the CDR3 is 15 residues. V lost 0 bases to trimming and J lost 0 bases, with 9 bases between them.

This rearrangement joins TRBV9 to TRBJ2-3; either TRBD1 or TRBD2 may supply D (6 bases each). CDR1 and CDR2 (germline): SGDLS, YYNGEE. The CDR3 has 15 amino acids. V dropped 0 bases and J dropped 4 bases, with 12 bases sitting between them. The CDR3 sequence is CASSVDGGRADTQYF. For the CDR3, the DNA is TGTGCCAGCAGCGTAGATGGGGGGCGCGCAGATACGCAGTATTTT.

CDR3 DNA: TGCGCCAGCAGCCTGACAGTCGGCAGGGGTACCGGGGAGCTGTTTTTT. This encodes CASSLTVGRGTGELFF. The chain uses TRBV5-1 and TRBJ2-2; D is possibly TRBD1 (6 bases). The CDR3 is 16 residues long. V shed 4 bases and J shed 5 bases, with 18 bases lying between them. Germline V gene data show CDR1 as SGHRS and CDR2 as YFSETQ.

The chain is built from TRBV15 and TRBJ1-4; 7 bases map to TRBD1. V was clipped by 1 base and J by 2 bases; unmatched bases: 7. Germline lookup yields CDR1 LNHNV and CDR2 YYDKDF (reference sequence). The CDR3 is 17 residues long. The CDR3 DNA reads as TGTGCCACCAGCAGAGGCACAGGGGCATCGACTAATGAAAAACTGTTTTTT. Amino acids: CATSRGTGASTNEKLFF.

V usage is TRBV6-6 and J usage is TRBJ2-7, with D tentatively TRBD2 (5 bases). The V and J ends lost 4 bases and 5 bases respectively, with 15 bases between them. The CDR3 has 14 residues. The V gene's germline CDR1 is MNHNY and CDR2 SVGAGI (reference sequence). The CDR3 DNA reads TGTGCCAGCAGTTTTCAGGATAGCGAAGACGAGCAGTACTTC. Its protein is CASSFQDSEDEQYF.

This clone was detected only once. The chain combines TRBV5-1 with TRBJ1-2; 8 nucleotides match TRBD1. Germline CDR1 and CDR2: SGHRS and YFSETQ. V gave up 2 bases and J gave up 10 bases; unmatched junction bases: 7. The CDR3 covers 13 residues. The CDR3 DNA reads TGCGCCAGCAGCTTAGGACAGGGCTTTGACTACACCTTC. This encodes CASSLGQGFDYTF.

The rearrangement uses TRBV6-1 and TRBJ1-3, with 8 bases that match TRBD1. V lost 6 bases to trimming and J lost 2 bases; unmatched junction nucleotides: 6. The CDR3 covers 15 residues. The germline gives CDR1 MNHNS, CDR2 SASEGT. CDR3 sequence reads: CASRARGQAGNTIYF. CDR3 coding DNA: TGTGCCAGCAGGGCCAGGGGGCAGGCTGGAAACACCATATATTTT.

The gene calls are TRBV6-1 and TRBJ1-4; the D gene is possibly TRBD1 (5 bases). The germline CDR1 and CDR2 sequences are MNHNS and SASEGT. CDR3 length: 14 amino acids. V lost 3 bases to trimming and J lost 5 bases, with 10 bases between them. The CDR3 protein is CASSDLNRNEKLFF. In DNA, the CDR3 is TGTGCCAGCAGTGACCTTAACAGGAATGAAAAACTGTTTTTT.

CDR3 DNA: TGTGCCAGCAGTGAATCGCGGGAAACCTCTCGGGAGCAGTACTTC. Amino acids: CASSESRETSREQYF. This chain uses TRBV6-1 with TRBJ2-7; weak D call: TRBD2 (6 bases). The CDR3 sequence is 15 residues long. Looked up from germline, CDR1 is MNHNS and CDR2 is SASEGT. The V end was cut by 2 bases, the J end by 7 bases, with 18 bases between.

The chain employs TRBV28 and TRBJ1-1, with a weak D call TRBD1 (5 bases). The CDR3 is made up of 14 amino acids. Deletions cut 1 base from V and 2 bases from J, with 8 bases between. Germline CDR1 MDHEN, CDR2 SYDVKM. The CDR3 spells CASSLSGGNTEAFF. The DNA for the CDR3 is TGTGCCAGCAGTTTATCGGGGGGTAACACTGAAGCTTTCTTT. Based on the CDR3 plus reference TRBV28 and TRBJ1-1, the full variable domain is DVKVTQSSRYLVKRTGEKVFLECVQDMDHENMFWYRQDPGLGLRLIYFSYDVKMKEKGDIPEGYSVSREKKERFSLILESASTNQTSMYLCASSLSGGNTEAFFGQGTRLTVV.

The chain has TRBV6-1 and TRBJ1-2, with D possibly being TRBD1 (6 bases). V was pared by 6 bases and J by 6 bases, with 14 bases between. The CDR3 totals 13 residues. Per germline, CDR1 MNHNS and CDR2 SASEGT. For the CDR3, the DNA is TGTGCCAGCAGCGGACAGCTTTTGGATGGCTACACCTTC. Translation gives CASSGQLLDGYTF.

The chain combines TRBV7-8 with TRBJ1-1; D gene ambiguous. This CDR3 comprises 14 residues. Trimming stripped 2 bases from V and 0 bases from J, with 7 bases between. Germline CDR1 is SGHVS and CDR2 is FQNEAQ. This CDR3 is CASSLSSLNTEAFF. The CDR3 DNA follows: TGTGCCAGCAGCTTATCCAGCCTGAACACTGAAGCTTTCTTT.

V usage is TRBV14 and J usage is TRBJ2-7; D call uncertain. In germline, CDR1 is SGHDN, CDR2 FVKESK. The CDR3 length is 14 residues. V lost 0 bases to trimming and J lost 3 bases, with 9 bases between them. Here the CDR3 reads CASSQDFRRYEQYF. In DNA, the CDR3 is TGTGCCAGCAGCCAAGATTTTAGGCGCTACGAGCAGTACTTC.